The 30 T cell receptor beta chains in this list originate from one sample, sequenced in a study of read filtering for tumor transcriptome and immune sequencing. This library used around 400 ng RNA and molecular barcoded adaptors spanning alpha/delta and beta/gamma chains. TCRdb processed the reads anew with MiXCR; each CDR3 protein has one entry. This sample carries 50,000 to 65,000 distinct CDR3 sequences, around a fifth of them seen once, and the ten largest clones take 9.5% to 13%. The specimen was a population of CD138-negative cells sorted from bone marrow. Receptors originate from a donor aged 40 or over with multiple myeloma.

This clonotype came up many times. This sequence joins TRBV29-1 and TRBJ2-2; D is undetermined. The ends were cut back, 7 bases at V and 2 bases at J, with 5 bases in the middle. The CDR3 has 11 residues. Germline assignment: CDR1 SQVTM and CDR2 ANQGSEA. CDR3 loop: CSGTNTGELFF. CDR3 DNA: TGCAGCGGTACCAACACCGGGGAGCTGTTTTTT.

This clonotype was counted many times. The chain recombines TRBV29-1 with TRBJ1-1, with a possible D match to TRBD1 (5 bases). This CDR3 has 12 residues. Trimming stripped 7 bases from V and 2 bases from J, with 11 bases between. The germline gives CDR1 SQVTM, CDR2 ANQGSEA. The CDR3 sequence: CSAGTVNTEAFF. The CDR3 nucleotides are TGCAGCGCCGGGACGGTCAACACTGAAGCTTTCTTT. The full variable domain, its missing parts supplied by reference TRBV29-1 and TRBJ1-1, is SAVISQKPSRDICQRGTSLTIQCQVDSQVTMMFWYRQQPGQSLTLIATANQGSEATYESGFVIDKFPISRPNLTFSTLTVSNMSPEDSSIYLCSAGTVNTEAFFGQGTRLTVV.

This clonotype has at least ten counts. This rearrangement joins TRBV10-1 to TRBJ2-7, with TRBD2 as a possible D gene (6 bases). Germline V gene lookup returns CDR1 WNHNN and CDR2 SYGVQD (reference sequence). This CDR3 contains 14 residues. V lost 3 bases and J lost 3, with 12 bases in between. The DNA for the CDR3 is TGCGCCAGCAGTGAAGGCGGGATGATCTACGAGCAGTACTTC. Translation: CASSEGGMIYEQYF.

This clonotype has ten or more counts. This rearrangement joins TRBV9 to TRBJ1-1; no firm D call. The germline V and J ends were trimmed by 0 bases and 5 bases, with 8 bases remaining between them. Germline-derived CDR1 and CDR2 are SGDLS and YYNGEE. This CDR3 has 13 residues. The chain's CDR3 is CASSVADRTEAFF. In DNA form, the CDR3 reads TGTGCCAGCAGCGTAGCGGATAGGACTGAAGCTTTCTTT.

The chain joins TRBV18 to TRBJ1-1; 7 bases are shared with TRBD1. Germline V gives CDR1 KGHSH, CDR2 LQKENI. The CDR3 loop spans 14 amino acids. Trimming removed 3 bases from V and 4 bases from J; junction bases left unmatched: 5. This CDR3 reads CASSPSGGGTEAFF. DNA of the CDR3: TGTGCCAGCTCACCTTCAGGGGGGGGCACTGAAGCTTTCTTT. Drawing the rest from reference TRBV18 and TRBJ1-1, the complete variable domain is NAGVMQNPRHLVRRRGQEARLRCSPMKGHSHVYWYRQLPEEGLKFMVYLQKENIIDESGMPKERFSAEFPKEGPSILRIQQVVRGDSAAYFCASSPSGGGTEAFFGQGTRLTVV.

As regards this clonotype: This could be a read error, since a much larger clone is one nucleotide away. J is TRBJ2-1 and V is TRBV11-2; maybe TRBD2 (6 bases). V was shortened by 9 bases and J by 3 bases, with 15 bases between the two germline ends. Germline CDR1 is SGHAT and CDR2 is FQNNGV. The CDR3 covers 14 residues. Written as DNA, the CDR3 is TGTGCCAGTACCGGGGACGGGGGCTACAATGAGCAGTTCTTC. It translates to CASTGDGGYNEQFF. The variable domain in full, completed from reference TRBV11-2 and TRBJ2-1, reads EAGVAQSPRYKIIEKRQSVAFWCNPISGHATLYWYQQILGQGPKLLIQFQNNGVVDDSQLPKDRFSAERLKGVDSTLKIQPAKLEDSAVYLCASTGDGGYNEQFFGPGTRLTVL.

Remarks on this clonotype: One base away lies a much larger clone, so this may be a sequencing read error. The rearrangement uses TRBV12-3 or TRBV12-4 and TRBJ2-2; D tentatively fits TRBD1 or TRBD2 (7 bases each). The V end lost 3 bases, the J end lost 7 bases, and 18 bases lay between the germline ends. The CDR3 consists of 16 residues. The CDR3: CASSFFSTGRGGELFF. The CDR3 DNA is TGTGCCAGCAGTTTCTTTTCGACAGGGAGGGGCGGGGAGCTGTTTTTT.

The rearrangement uses TRBV5-1 and TRBJ2-7; a weak D match, TRBD2 (5 bases). V was pared by 4 bases and J by 0 bases, with 11 bases between. The CDR3 extends over 14 amino acids. In germline, CDR1 is SGHRS, CDR2 YFSETQ. CDR3 DNA: TGCGCCAGCAGCGAGGGCGGATACTCCTACGAGCAGTACTTC. Protein: CASSEGGYSYEQYF.

This clonotype was seen at least ten times. The rearrangement uses TRBV7-6 and TRBJ1-6, with D possibly matching TRBD1 (5 bases). This CDR3 spans 15 amino acids. Germline V gives CDR1 SGHVS, CDR2 FNYEAQ. Trimming left V 5 bases short and J 7 bases short, with 15 bases between. In DNA form, the CDR3 reads TGTGCCAGCAGCCTAAATAGGGGAGGCAATTCACCCCTCCACTTT. Protein product: CASSLNRGGNSPLHF. Drawing the rest from reference TRBV7-6 and TRBJ1-6, the complete variable domain is GAGVSQSPRYKVTKRGQDVALRCDPISGHVSLYWYRQALGQGPEFLTYFNYEAQQDKSGLPNDRFSAERPEGSISTLTIQRTEQRDSAMYRCASSLNRGGNSPLHFGNGTRLTVT.

The rearrangement links TRBV5-8 to TRBJ2-5; no definite D call. Per germline, CDR1 SGHTS and CDR2 YDEGEE. CDR3 size: 15 residues. With 4 bases removed from V and 4 bases from J, the gap between germline ends came to 17 bases. The DNA of the CDR3 is TGTGCCAGCAGCACAGACCCCGGGCCCGGAGAGACCCAGTACTTC. This encodes CASSTDPGPGETQYF.

This clonotype was detected many times. The chain carries TRBV20-1 and TRBJ1-1; a possible D gene is TRBD1 (6 bases). The CDR3 sequence is 13 residues long. The germline gives CDR1 DFQATT, CDR2 SNEGSKA (reference sequence). Trimming cost V 6 bases and J 1 base, with 12 bases left between them. This CDR3 is CSAPGAKNTEAFF. In nucleotides, the CDR3 is TGCAGTGCCCCGGGGGCAAAGAACACTGAAGCTTTCTTT.

This clonotype was picked up many times. This rearrangement joins TRBV5-1 to TRBJ1-1; the D gene is possibly TRBD1 (6 bases). CDR3 length: 13 residues. Germline loops: CDR1 SGHRS, CDR2 YFSETQ. Between the trimmed V and J ends, which lost 3 bases and 5 bases, there was a span of 11 bases. CDR3 region: CASSWAGATEAFF. Here the CDR3 DNA reads TGCGCCAGCAGCTGGGCAGGGGCGACTGAAGCTTTCTTT.

This clonotype came up many times. The chain employs TRBV18 and TRBJ1-2, with D unresolved. The germline V gene encodes CDR1 KGHSH and CDR2 LQKENI. The germline V and J ends were trimmed by 6 bases and 6 bases, with 14 bases remaining between them. The CDR3 runs 13 residues. CDR3 region: CASSPTDSHGYTF. The CDR3 region has the DNA TGTGCCAGCTCCCCGACTGATTCACATGGCTACACCTTC. The full variable domain, rest sourced from reference TRBV18 and TRBJ1-2, is NAGVMQNPRHLVRRRGQEARLRCSPMKGHSHVYWYRQLPEEGLKFMVYLQKENIIDESGMPKERFSAEFPKEGPSILRIQQVVRGDSAAYFCASSPTDSHGYTFGSGTRLTVV.

With respect to this clonotype: A far larger clone differs by one base, so this is likely a read error. This rearrangement joins TRBV5-4 to TRBJ2-4, with 9 bases aligning to TRBD1. Germline V gene data show CDR1 as SGHNT and CDR2 as YYREEE (reference sequence). The CDR3 has 17 residues. CDR3 residues: CANSLGGQGSRRNIQYF. CDR3 bases: TGTGCCAACAGCTTGGGGGGACAGGGTTCGAGGAGAAACATTCAGTACTTC.

The table lists this clonotype with many counts. V gene TRBV7-6 combines with J gene TRBJ2-2; D is unclear. V was trimmed by 0 bases and J by 3 bases, leaving 14 bases between them. In germline, CDR1 is SGHVS, CDR2 FNYEAQ. The CDR3 consists of 17 residues. CDR3 sequence: CASSLAGGPGHTGELFF. CDR3 sequence (DNA): TGTGCCAGCAGCTTAGCTGGCGGCCCCGGACACACCGGGGAGCTGTTTTTT.

This clonotype was recorded a few times. This chain joins TRBV7-8 and TRBJ1-2, with D uncertain. With 5 bases removed from V and 0 bases from J, the gap between germline ends came to 16 bases. CDR1 and CDR2 from the germline V gene are SGHVS and FQNEAQ. This CDR3 is built from 16 residues. The DNA of the CDR3 is TGTGCCAGCAGCCATAGATTACTGGATCCTAACTATGGCTACACCTTC. Amino acids: CASSHRLLDPNYGYTF.

In its sample, this clonotype was seen many times. This chain uses TRBV28 with TRBJ2-7; TRBD2 agrees at 8 bases. The germline gives CDR1 MDHEN, CDR2 SYDVKM. V was clipped by 6 bases and J by 0 bases; unmatched bases: 7. This CDR3 spans 15 amino acids. The CDR3 reads CASSRAREASYEQYF. The CDR3 DNA reads TGTGCCAGCAGCCGTGCGCGGGAGGCCTCCTACGAGCAGTACTTC.

This clonotype appeared many times. The chain uses TRBV20-1 and TRBJ1-1; 7 bases fit TRBD1. The germline V gene encodes CDR1 DFQATT and CDR2 SNEGSKA (reference sequence). V lost 6 bases, J lost 3 bases, and 4 bases stayed unmatched. The CDR3 runs 12 residues. DNA for the CDR3: TGCAGTGCGACGGACAGGTACACTGAAGCTTTCTTT. Translation: CSATDRYTEAFF.

This clonotype showed up just a few times. The chain recombines TRBV14 with TRBJ1-6, with D unclear. Trimming took off 2 bases at V and 9 bases at J, with 11 bases between the two ends. Germline loops: CDR1 SGHDN, CDR2 FVKESK. This CDR3 comprises 14 residues. The CDR3 loop reads CASSQNSVSSPLHF. DNA of the CDR3: TGTGCCAGCAGCCAAAACAGTGTCAGTTCACCCCTCCACTTT.

This clonotype was observed at least ten times. This chain joins TRBV6-4 and TRBJ2-6; 9 nucleotides line up with TRBD1. CDR1 is MRHNA, CDR2 SNTAGT, per germline. The CDR3 is made up of 19 amino acids. Germline trimming cut 5 bases from V and 0 bases from J; bases unmatched to any gene: 11. In DNA form, the CDR3 reads TGTGCCAGCAGTCCATTGGTCGGGACAGGGAACTCTGGGGCCAACGTCCTGACTTTC. Translating it yields CASSPLVGTGNSGANVLTF.

To note about this clonotype: Since a much larger clone is just one base distant, this may be a read error. This sequence joins TRBV7-8 and TRBJ1-4; maybe TRBD2 (6 bases). The DNA matches TRBJ2-3 better at its end, which makes the J call doubtful. Per germline, CDR1 SGHVS and CDR2 FQNEAQ. This CDR3 has 13 residues. The CDR3 region is CTSSLFTREEQYF. CDR3 sequence (DNA): TGTACCAGCAGCTTATTCACTAGGGAGGAGCAGTATTTT.

Many counts were recorded for this clonotype. The chain employs TRBV5-3 and TRBJ2-2, with TRBD2 matching over 8 bases. TRBV5-3 is an open reading frame whose function is uncertain. Unmatched junction bases numbered 4, after V lost 2 bases and J lost 1 base. CDR3 size: 16 residues. CDR3 coding DNA: TGTGCCAGAAGCTTACTAGCGGAGAGGAACACCGGGGAGCTGTTTTTT. The encoded protein is CARSLLAERNTGELFF.

Remarks on this clonotype: One junction end disagrees with the germline gene, perhaps due to a read error. This sequence joins TRBV18 and TRBJ1-1; possibly TRBD1 for D (6 bases). The CDR3 length is 16 residues. The germline CDR1 and CDR2 sequences are KGHSH and LQKENI. This CDR3 reads CAGSPRAGEVDTEAFF. Here the CDR3 DNA reads TGTGCCGGCTCACCCCGGGCAGGGGAGGTTGACACTGAAGCCTTCTTT.

This clonotype appeared many times. The V gene is TRBV7-9, the J gene TRBJ2-5; D uncertain. The CDR3 extends over 13 amino acids. V was shortened by 5 bases and J by 0 bases, with 7 bases between the two germline ends. Germline assignment: CDR1 SEHNR and CDR2 FQNEAQ (reference sequence). In nucleotides, the CDR3 is TGTGCCAGCAGCATTACGTACCAAGAGACCCAGTACTTC. Its protein is CASSITYQETQYF.

The chain recombines TRBV7-3 with TRBJ2-1; D is perhaps TRBD2 (7 bases). Trimming stripped 5 bases from V and 7 bases from J, with 18 bases between. The CDR3 is made up of 15 amino acids. Germline loops: CDR1 SGHTA, CDR2 FQGTGA. CDR3 in DNA: TGTGCCAGCAGCCTAGGGGGGGGCTTTTATAATGAGCAGTTCTTC. Protein: CASSLGGGFYNEQFF. The complete variable domain, with remaining parts taken from reference TRBV7-3 and TRBJ2-1, reads GAGVSQTPSNKVTEKGKYVELRCDPISGHTALYWYRQSLGQGPEFLIYFQGTGAADDSGLPNDRFFAVRPEGSVSTLKIQRTERGDSAVYLCASSLGGGFYNEQFFGPGTRLTVL.

This clonotype was recorded many times. The V call is TRBV20-1, the J call TRBJ2-3; 7 positions agree with TRBD2. CDR3 length: 15 amino acids. The ends lost 0 bases at V and 2 bases at J; junction bases unmatched: 5. Germline V lookup: CDR1 DFQATT, CDR2 SNEGSKA (reference sequence). Here the CDR3 DNA reads TGCAGTGCTAGAGACCCCACTAGCGACACAGATACGCAGTATTTT. Translation: CSARDPTSDTDTQYF.

This clonotype has ten or more counts. The chain recombines TRBV15 with TRBJ2-5; D possibly corresponds to TRBD1 (6 bases). The germline V gene encodes CDR1 LNHNV and CDR2 YYDKDF (reference sequence). The V end lost 1 base, the J end lost 5 bases, and 20 bases lay between the germline ends. The CDR3 consists of 17 residues. CDR3 sequence: CATSRVSTGTVEETQYF. CDR3 coding DNA: TGTGCCACCAGCAGAGTTTCAACAGGGACGGTCGAGGAGACCCAGTACTTC.

With regard to this clonotype: A read error is possible here, since a much larger clone lies one base away. V is TRBV6-2 or TRBV6-3 and J is TRBJ1-1; D uncertain. Trimming took 10 bases from V and 0 from J, leaving 9 bases between them. This CDR3 is built from 12 residues. In germline, CDR1 is MNHEY, CDR2 SVGEGT. The CDR3: CATRQMNTEAFF. DNA of the CDR3: TGTGCCACCAGACAAATGAACACTGAAGCTTTCTTT.

At least ten counts were recorded for this clonotype. The chain links TRBV29-1 to TRBJ2-1; 16 positions agree with TRBD2. Germline trimming cut 4 bases from V and 2 bases from J; bases unmatched to any gene: 2. Germline loops: CDR1 SQVTM, CDR2 ANQGSEA. CDR3 length equals 16 residues. The CDR3 loop reads CSVGGTSGRAYNEQFF. The CDR3 bases are TGCAGCGTTGGCGGGACTAGCGGGAGGGCCTACAATGAGCAGTTCTTC.

With respect to this clonotype: Given a much more abundant clone one base away, this may be a read error. J is TRBJ2-7 and V is TRBV5-8; the match to TRBD1 covers 7 bases. Germline V lookup: CDR1 SGHTS, CDR2 YDEGEE. The CDR3 is 14 residues long. With 4 bases clipped from V and 0 bases from J, the junction kept 4 bases outside the gene matches. The CDR3 protein is CASSPRGSSYEQYF. CDR3 bases: TGTGCCAGCAGCCCCAGGGGGTCCTCCTACGAGCAGTACTTC.